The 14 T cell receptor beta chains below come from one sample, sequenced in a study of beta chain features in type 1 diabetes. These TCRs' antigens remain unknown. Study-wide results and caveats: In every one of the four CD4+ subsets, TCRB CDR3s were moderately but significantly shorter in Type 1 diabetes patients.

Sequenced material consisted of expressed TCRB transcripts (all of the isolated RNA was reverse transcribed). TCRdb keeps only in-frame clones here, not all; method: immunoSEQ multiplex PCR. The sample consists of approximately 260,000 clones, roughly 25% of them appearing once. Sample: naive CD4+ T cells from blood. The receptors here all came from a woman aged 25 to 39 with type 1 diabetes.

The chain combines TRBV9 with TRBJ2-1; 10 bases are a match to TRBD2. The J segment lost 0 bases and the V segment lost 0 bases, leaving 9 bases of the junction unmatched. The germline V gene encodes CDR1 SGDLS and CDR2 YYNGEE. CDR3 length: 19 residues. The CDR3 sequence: CASSVVGRASGSSYNEQFF. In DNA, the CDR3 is TGTGCCAGCAGCGTAGTAGGTCGGGCTAGCGGGAGCTCCTACAATGAGCAGTTCTTC.

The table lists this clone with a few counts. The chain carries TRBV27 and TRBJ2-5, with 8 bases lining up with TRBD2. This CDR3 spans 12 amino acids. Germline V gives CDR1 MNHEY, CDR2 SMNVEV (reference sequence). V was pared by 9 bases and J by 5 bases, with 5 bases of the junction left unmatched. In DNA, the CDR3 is TGTGCCAGTCGTTCTAGCGGGGAGACCCAGTACTTC. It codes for CASRSSGETQYF.

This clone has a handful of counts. In nucleotides, the CDR3 is TGTGCCTGGAGAAGGGACATCTCCTACGAGCAGTACTTC. This encodes CAWRRDISYEQYF. The V and J genes are TRBV30 and TRBJ2-7; the D gene is possibly TRBD1 (6 bases). V lost 3 bases, J lost 0 bases, and 9 bases lay in between. Germline V gene data show CDR1 as GTSNPN and CDR2 as SVGIG (reference sequence). CDR3 length: 13 residues.

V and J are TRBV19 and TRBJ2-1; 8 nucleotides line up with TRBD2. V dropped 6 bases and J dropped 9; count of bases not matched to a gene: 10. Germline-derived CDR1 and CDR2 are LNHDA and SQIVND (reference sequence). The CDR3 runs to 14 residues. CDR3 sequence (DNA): TGTGCCAGTAGCACCAGACTAGCGAGTAGTGAGCAGTTCTTC. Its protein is CASSTRLASSEQFF.

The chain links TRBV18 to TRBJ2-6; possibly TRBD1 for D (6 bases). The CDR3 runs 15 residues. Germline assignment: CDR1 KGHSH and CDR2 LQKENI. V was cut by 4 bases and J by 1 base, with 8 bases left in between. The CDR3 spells CASSRGQSGANVLTF. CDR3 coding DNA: TGTGCCAGCTCACGAGGACAGTCTGGGGCCAACGTCCTGACTTTC.

CDR3 DNA: TGTGCCACCAGCAGAGACCTAGCGGGAGGGGGCGAGCAGTACTTC. This gives the protein CATSRDLAGGGEQYF. The J gene is TRBJ2-7, the V gene TRBV15; 12 nucleotides line up with TRBD2. Germline CDR1 and CDR2: LNHNV and YYDKDF (reference sequence). The CDR3 loop spans 15 amino acids. Germline trimming cut 0 bases from V and 6 bases from J; bases unmatched to any gene: 3.

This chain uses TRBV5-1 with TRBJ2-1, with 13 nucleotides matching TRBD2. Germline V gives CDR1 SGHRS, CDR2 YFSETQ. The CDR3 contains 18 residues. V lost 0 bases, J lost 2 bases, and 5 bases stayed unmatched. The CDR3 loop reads CASSLAEGLAGPYNEQFF. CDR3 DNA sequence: TGCGCCAGCAGCTTGGCGGAGGGACTAGCGGGACCCTACAATGAGCAGTTCTTC.

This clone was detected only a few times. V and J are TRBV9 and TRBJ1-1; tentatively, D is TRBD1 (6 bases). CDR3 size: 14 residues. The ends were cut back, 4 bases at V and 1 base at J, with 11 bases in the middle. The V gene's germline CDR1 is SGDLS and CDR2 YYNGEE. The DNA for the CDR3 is TGTGCCAGCAGCCCTCTGACAGGGAACACTGAAGCTTTCTTT. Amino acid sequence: CASSPLTGNTEAFF.

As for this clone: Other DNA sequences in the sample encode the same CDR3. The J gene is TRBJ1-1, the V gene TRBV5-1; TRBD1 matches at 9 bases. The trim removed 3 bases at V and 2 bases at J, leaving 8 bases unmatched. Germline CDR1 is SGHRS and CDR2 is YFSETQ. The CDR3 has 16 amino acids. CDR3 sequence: CASSWGQGSPNTEAFF. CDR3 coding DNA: TGCGCCAGCAGCTGGGGACAGGGATCCCCCAACACTGAAGCTTTCTTT.

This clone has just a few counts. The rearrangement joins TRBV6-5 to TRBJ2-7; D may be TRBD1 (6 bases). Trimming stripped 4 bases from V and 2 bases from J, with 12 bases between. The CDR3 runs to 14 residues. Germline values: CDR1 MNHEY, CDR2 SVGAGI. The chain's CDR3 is CASSLRTVTYEQYF. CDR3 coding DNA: TGTGCCAGCAGTTTGCGGACAGTCACCTACGAGCAGTACTTC.

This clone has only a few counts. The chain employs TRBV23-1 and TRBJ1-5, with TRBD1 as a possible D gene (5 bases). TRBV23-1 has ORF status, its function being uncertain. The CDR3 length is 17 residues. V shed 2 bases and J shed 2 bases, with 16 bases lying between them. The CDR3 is CASSQRVWGEGNQPQHF. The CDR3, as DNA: TGCGCCAGCAGTCAAAGGGTGTGGGGGGAGGGCAATCAGCCCCAGCATTTT.

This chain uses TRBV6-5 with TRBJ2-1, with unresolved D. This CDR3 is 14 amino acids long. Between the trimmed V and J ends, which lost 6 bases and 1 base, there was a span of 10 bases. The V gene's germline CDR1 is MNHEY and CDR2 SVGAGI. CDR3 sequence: CASSLLFSYNEQFF. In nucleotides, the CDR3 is TGTGCCAGCAGCCTCCTATTTTCCTACAATGAGCAGTTCTTC.

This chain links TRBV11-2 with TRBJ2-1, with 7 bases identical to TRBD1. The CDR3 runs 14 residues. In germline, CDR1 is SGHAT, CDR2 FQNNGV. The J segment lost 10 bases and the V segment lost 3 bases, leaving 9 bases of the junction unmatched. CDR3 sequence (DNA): TGTGCCAGCAGCTTTACAGGGGTTGGAGGCGAGCAGTTCTTC. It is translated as CASSFTGVGGEQFF.

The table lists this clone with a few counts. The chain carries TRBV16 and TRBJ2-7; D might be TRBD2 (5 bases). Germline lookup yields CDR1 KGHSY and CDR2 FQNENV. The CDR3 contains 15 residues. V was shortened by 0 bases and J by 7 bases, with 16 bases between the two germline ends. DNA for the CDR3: TGTGCCAGCAGCCAATCTGGACTTCCTTCGGGGGAGCAGTACTTC. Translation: CASSQSGLPSGEQYF.